These 14 T cell receptor beta chains share one sample of origin, sequenced in a study of CD8+ T cells in alopecia areata. cDNA serving as the sequencing template came from extracted, reverse transcribed RNA. Profiled with immunoSEQ multiplex PCR; TCRdb holds only in-frame clones, not every one. The data show 120,000 or so clones, around 50% seen once. The sample comprised NKG2D-low CD8+ T cells sorted from blood. These receptors all come from a human donor with alopecia areata.

This clone was counted only a few times. This chain connects TRBV11-2 to TRBJ1-5; D may be TRBD1 (5 bases). The CDR3 sequence is 15 residues long. V was clipped by 5 bases and J by 0 bases, with 11 bases between them. Germline V CDR1 and CDR2: SGHAT, FQNNGV. This chain's CDR3 is CASSPTGDSNQPQHF. The CDR3 nucleotides are TGTGCCAGCAGCCCAACAGGTGATAGCAATCAGCCCCAGCATTTT.

The DNA of the CDR3 is TGTGCCAGCAGTGGGCCCGAGCAGTACTTC. Encoded protein: CASSGPEQYF. V gene TRBV2 combines with J gene TRBJ2-7; the D is unclear. V was clipped by 4 bases and J by 6 bases, with 4 bases between them. Germline V gives CDR1 SNHLY, CDR2 FYNNEI. The CDR3 consists of 10 residues.

The chain links TRBV5-4 to TRBJ2-3, with 7 bases aligning to TRBD2. The junction had 7 bases not matched to a gene; V was cut back by 1 base and J by 2 bases. CDR1 SGHNT and CDR2 YYREEE come from the germline V gene (reference sequence). The CDR3 is 16 amino acids. CDR3 bases: TGTGCCAGCAGCTTGCCCGAGCGGGGACCCACAGATACGCAGTATTTT. This translates into CASSLPERGPTDTQYF.

This chain joins TRBV30 and TRBJ2-7; D unclear. The V and J ends lost 8 bases and 3 bases respectively, with 11 bases between them. CDR3 size: 11 residues. The germline V gene has CDR1 GTSNPN and CDR2 SVGIG (reference sequence). The CDR3 DNA reads as TGTGCCCAATGGACGGGCTACGAGCAGTACTTC. Translated, it gives CAQWTGYEQYF.

The chain combines TRBV29-1 with TRBJ1-2; unclear D gene. Germline V gene lookup returns CDR1 SQVTM and CDR2 ANQGSEA. CDR3 length: 10 amino acids. Trimming shortened V by 3 bases and J by 12 bases, and 11 bases separated the two germline ends. CDR3: CSVDGRAHTF. The CDR3 nucleotides read TGCAGCGTTGATGGCCGGGCGCACACCTTC.

The chain uses TRBV29-1 and TRBJ2-3; no clear D gene. The V end lost 3 bases, the J end lost 0 bases, and 25 bases lay between the germline ends. Looked up from germline, CDR1 is SQVTM and CDR2 is ANQGSEA. CDR3 size: 19 residues. CDR3 DNA: TGCAGCGTTGAGGTGTGGGATGTGATCCTTGGTTCTAGCACAGATACGCAGTATTTT. Encoded protein: CSVEVWDVILGSSTDTQYF.

This clone has more than one count but fewer than ten. V usage is TRBV29-1 and J usage is TRBJ2-5; 10 bases align to TRBD2. The CDR3 has 14 amino acids. Germline values: CDR1 SQVTM, CDR2 ANQGSEA. V lost 6 bases and J lost 5; bases outside the gene matches: 9. The CDR3 DNA is TGCAGCGTCCCGACTAGCGGGCGGTGGGAGACCCAGTACTTC. As protein: CSVPTSGRWETQYF.

The chain recombines TRBV7-8 with TRBJ1-5; D remains ambiguous. V was shortened by 1 base and J by 6 bases, with 4 bases between the two germline ends. This CDR3 is 12 amino acids long. Germline CDR1 reads SGHVS; CDR2 reads FQNEAQ. CDR3 loop: CASSLEVQPQHF. The CDR3 coding sequence is TGTGCCAGCAGCTTAGAGGTTCAGCCCCAGCATTTT.

V and J are TRBV29-1 and TRBJ2-3; 8 nucleotides line up with TRBD1. This CDR3 region has 15 residues. J gave up 2 bases and V 3 bases, and 7 bases lay outside the gene matches. Looked up from germline, CDR1 is SQVTM and CDR2 is ANQGSEA. The CDR3 sequence: CSVERPDRDTDTQYF. The DNA of the CDR3 is TGCAGCGTTGAGAGGCCGGACAGGGACACAGATACGCAGTATTTT.

The chain recombines TRBV29-1 with TRBJ1-2; D may be TRBD1 (5 bases). With 3 bases removed from V and 3 bases from J, the gap between germline ends came to 11 bases. This CDR3 spans 13 amino acids. Germline V CDR1 and CDR2: SQVTM, ANQGSEA. This chain's CDR3 is CSVDPGGDYGYTF. The DNA of the CDR3 is TGCAGCGTTGACCCGGGGGGAGACTATGGCTACACCTTC.

This clone was observed once. DNA for the CDR3: TGTGCCTGGAGTCCGGGGGGCGCGGAGACCCAGTACTTC. It translates to CAWSPGGAETQYF. The genes are TRBV30 and TRBJ2-5; possible D gene TRBD2, 7 bases. CDR3 length: 13 amino acids. V shed 2 bases and J shed 5 bases, with 12 bases lying between them. Germline V lookup: CDR1 GTSNPN, CDR2 SVGIG (reference sequence).

V usage is TRBV30 and J usage is TRBJ2-1, with D possibly matching TRBD2 (5 bases). The V gene's germline CDR1 is GTSNPN and CDR2 SVGIG (reference sequence). V was shortened by 2 bases and J by 9 bases, with 14 bases between the two germline ends. This CDR3 contains 13 residues. CDR3 DNA: TGTGCCTGGAGTCCAGAACTAGTTCCTGAGCAGTTCTTC. Its protein is CAWSPELVPEQFF.

With regard to this clone: Different DNA sequences within this sample yield the same CDR3. The rearrangement uses TRBV30 and TRBJ2-1; unclear D gene. Trimming pared 3 bases from V and 8 bases from J, leaving 11 bases between. Germline-derived CDR1 and CDR2 are GTSNPN and SVGIG (reference sequence). The CDR3 contains 12 residues. CDR3 residues: CAWRLASDEQFF. Here the CDR3 DNA reads TGTGCCTGGAGGCTGGCTTCCGATGAGCAGTTCTTC.

The chain carries TRBV2 and TRBJ1-1, with D uncertain. Trimming cost V 8 bases and J 6 bases, with 13 bases left between them. This CDR3 comprises 12 residues. The V gene's germline CDR1 is SNHLY and CDR2 FYNNEI. The CDR3 coding sequence is TGTGCCAGCCCTTTGTCGGTCTCTGAAGCTTTCTTT. Its protein product is CASPLSVSEAFF.